This T cell receptor beta chain comes out of a study of blood T cells in healthy people across ages. Trimming removed 3 bases at V and 3 bases at J, with 17 bases between. From germline, CDR1 is SGHTA and CDR2 FQGNSA. This CDR3 has 16 residues. Alongside a J-beta primer mix, a sample-barcoded 5' primer served in a second PCR lasting roughly 6 to 11 cycles. MiXCR, applied by TCRdb to the 5' RACE reads, yields one record per CDR3 protein. Of approximately 290,000 distinct CDR3 sequences listed, less than 30% were seen once; the top ten hold 25% to 35%. Whole-study findings and limits: Conclusively comparing naive with antigen-experienced cells was impossible with unsorted PBMCs.

This clonotype appeared a few times. Its antigen is not known. Sequencing was done on a sample of blood. The sequence came from a woman aged 65 to 85 in good health. The chain is built from TRBV7-2 and TRBJ2-5; D possibly matches TRBD1 or TRBD2 (7 bases each). The CDR3 DNA reads TGTGCCAGCAGCTTCGGCAGGGGGGGTTTTAAAGAGACCCAGTACTTC. It encodes CASSFGRGGFKETQYF. The full variable domain, with the rest looked up from reference TRBV7-2 and TRBJ2-5, is GAGVSQSPSNKVTEKGKDVELRCDPISGHTALYWYRQSLGQGLEFLIYFQGNSAPDKSGLPSDRFSAERTGGSVSTLTIQRTQQEDSAVYLCASSFGRGGFKETQYFGPGTRLLVL.